This T cell receptor beta chain was obtained from a study of cytomegalovirus exposure and HLA in healthy donors (dated by TCRdb to 2017 to 2019). At the level of the whole study: An earlier analysis of roughly 570 of the donors reported approximately 280 Gb of sequence data and 117 million unique TCR beta sequences obtained from approximately 180 million T cells. Typing coverage varied by locus: roughly 620-640 donors for A, B, C, DRB1 and DQB1; about 520 for DQA1; 606 for DPA1; under 490 for DPB1. The study was designed to test whether signatures of past pathogen exposure could be identified by cataloging public T cell receptors. In an earlier analysis of 587 of the donors, high-throughput TCR beta sequencing was used to judge whether each TCR beta V gene segment behaved as functional or pseudogenic. Every discovery cohort repertoire had been produced on one sequencing platform. In a later analysis, previously published TCR beta repertoires from about 640 donors were re-analyzed and high-resolution HLA genotyping was added so that TCR occurrence patterns could be studied. Rather than drawing on any new phenotypic data, the later analysis identified candidate immune exposures from TCR beta sequences and the way those sequences occurred across donors. Class I and class II HLA loci were covered by the typing at four-digit resolution. Among 300 to 450 genotyped donors of the cohort, an average of approximately 230,000 unique TCR beta nucleotide sequences were sequenced per donor, around a sixth of them non-productive. The study used immunosequencing to profile the T cell repertoires of more than 650 subjects and linked those repertoires to cytomegalovirus serostatus. Genome-wide SNP genotypes for about 65% of the 666 donors were used in a later genetic analysis, which treated that subset as a discovery cohort. High-throughput TCR immunosequencing, statistical association of individual TCRs with disease status, and machine learning were combined to predict cytomegalovirus infection status. An early release that covered more than 550 HLA-typed donors contained around 330 gigabases of sequencing data and tens of millions of unique TCR sequences. In addition to the first cohort of roughly 700 subjects, a separate validation cohort of some 120 different subjects was used. Of the 300 to 500 genotyped donors, less than 85% were placed in the genetic ancestry cluster associated with self-reported Caucasian donors. Donor age, sex, ethnicity and CMV serostatus were collected together with the repertoire data. A handful of DR-DQ haplotypes were treated as single units for association and clustering because of strong linkage in the cohort. Broader findings and caveats from the paper: Several of the top co-occurrence clusters appeared to be linked to parvovirus B19, influenza, CMV and Epstein-Barr virus, according to a later analysis. The study listed 150 to 200 TCR beta chains as associated with cytomegalovirus. The 87-base-pair reads could not distinguish some IMGT-functional V segments, including TRBV6-2 and TRBV6-3, so those segments were excluded. A later analysis found that most CMV-associated TCR beta chains appeared HLA-restricted, with HLA associations seemingly driven largely by CMV exposure. Sequencing depth was assumed to be roughly uniform across donors in the presence/absence analyses, though that assumption may not hold. The classifier was reported to diagnose cytomegalovirus status with high specificity and sensitivity in both the original and validation cohorts. When HLA alleles, especially DR and DQ, strongly co-occurred, TCR associations were difficult to assign to individual alleles. Most TCR sequences were seen in very few donors, while some public TCRs were found in many individuals. The authors suggested that the approach could potentially be extended to other disease states and immunological phenotypes. The cohort was sequenced for TCR beta chains only, and without alpha or paired-chain data the features that could be detected were limited. In a later analysis, HLA-associated TCR beta chains showed more clonal expansion and lower generation probabilities than non-associated chains that were equally common. Because counts were too low, seventeen rarely observed V segments, including chromosome 9 orphons, were excluded from the earlier analysis of roughly 580 of the donors. Compared with the approximately 720-donor mean, donors in an Asian-associated ancestry cluster had fewer N-insertions in productive TCRs, according to a later genetic analysis. The sequencing pipeline was judged likely to have produced a cluster of highly shared sequence variants as a technical artifact. At a false discovery rate of 0.05, a later analysis linked fewer than 20,000 TCR beta sequences to specific HLA alleles. In an earlier analysis of some 540 of the donors, most TCR beta V segments appeared in productive rearrangements about 90% or about 30% of the time, broadly matching IMGT annotations. Correlated functional status among segregating V segments might be attributable to linkage disequilibrium, but an unknown experimental factor could not be ruled out. Because HLA typing was missing for some donors at each locus, association tests included only the typed subset. For the cohort, immune exposure information was limited to CMV serostatus. A few of the identified cytomegalovirus-associated TCR beta chains were confirmed in vitro to be specific for cytomegalovirus antigens. A later analysis found that TCR association rates varied across HLA loci, with DRB1 alleles showing the most associated TCRs and HLA-C alleles the fewest. An association between a missense DCLRE1C variant and V-gene and J-gene trimming of TCR beta chains was found in a later genetic analysis and replicated in an independent cohort. A further reported finding was that TCR beta sequences accurately predicted the HLA-A and HLA-B alleles for most subjects in the first cohort.

Libraries came from the immunoSEQ multiplex PCR assay. For the multiplex PCR, a mixture combining 60 forward primers for TCR Vbeta segments and 13 reverse primers for TCR Jbeta segments was used. Amplification of the CDR3 region of rearranged TCR beta genes was performed with a multiplex PCR assay on genomic DNA. The Illumina HiSeq System was used to sequence the amplified TCR beta libraries as 87-base-pair reads. The study's processing was this. Across the roughly 640 repertoires, a later analysis counted roughly 77 million unique TCR beta chains, roughly 11 million of which were shared by at least two donors. Raw reads were error-corrected and collapsed into unique sequences with a nearest-neighbor algorithm that merged closely related sequences to remove PCR and sequencing errors. To assign V, D and J gene segments, CDR3 sequences were aligned to IMGT reference sequences. For a sequence to be retained, a match of at least six nucleotides was required to both a V gene segment and a J gene segment. A rearrangement counted as productive if the CDR3 had no stop codons and remained in frame with V and J, and every other rearrangement counted as non-productive. CDR3 was defined according to IMGT convention as the region running from the second conserved V-encoded cysteine to the conserved J-encoded phenylalanine. The earlier analysis of approximately 500 of the donors excluded sequences that lacked an unambiguous match to a single V gene segment. In an earlier analysis of around 590 of the donors, a V segment was called functional when productive rearrangements were above 56.7%, and segregating when the standard deviation between donors exceeded 5%. A statistical classification framework was developed to diagnose cytomegalovirus status using the catalog of TCR beta chain sequences. In a later analysis, TCR nucleotide sequences were compared against IMGT/GENE-DB human TR gene sequences so that V and J genes could be assigned. The TCRdist pipeline was used in a later analysis to assign CDR3 sequences and most-parsimonious VDJ recombination scenarios. A later analysis defined each TCR beta chain by its CDR3 amino acid sequence plus V-gene family, and excluded reads lacking a unique V-gene family. A later analysis removed roughly 590 highly shared, low-generation-probability nucleotide sequences to deal with suspected cross-contamination and a sequencing artifact. In a later analysis, a clonal expansion index for each public chain was calculated from normalized within-repertoire ranks of inferred template counts. Generation probabilities in a later analysis came from a VDJ recombination model fitted to out-of-frame rearrangements, and those results were checked against IGoR. In a later analysis, hypergeometric tests were used to score TCR-TCR, TCR-HLA and TCR-CMV co-occurrence, with a repertoire-size bias correction applied to TCR pairs. A later analysis estimated false discovery rates by permuting HLA or CMV assignments 20 times. A later analysis grouped co-occurring TCRs with DBSCAN, adding TCRdist sequence similarity when clustering within HLA-allele-positive subsets. Repertoires with fewer than 30,000 or more than 120,000 public chains, plus five repertoires with anomalous nucleotide sharing, were excluded from co-occurrence clustering. TCRdb retrieved this table from immuneACCESS and kept in-frame rearrangements only. Not all clones are present; in checked studies, unresolved V genes account for under half, and no reason is known for the remainder. That table gives V, J and clone size, and the DNA gave D and trimming. Across this sample there are about 170,000 clones, with approximately 81% seen only once. The ten largest make up about 1.6% of the sample.

Reading from cysteine to phenylalanine, the CDR3 counts 15 amino acids. Left in the record is the CDR3 DNA by itself, 45 bases read in frame from the first base. The germline V gene encodes CDR1 MNHNS and CDR2 SASEGT. From V the trimming removes 8 bases and from J it removes 0 bases, while the gene matches leave 4 bases of the junction unaccounted for. The cohort consisted of more than 650 healthy bone marrow donors. All cohort members were sampled while nominally healthy, although unrecorded immune exposures were likely present. The donor tested CMV seronegative, placing the donor among the 350 or so seronegative members of the cohort. A peripheral blood sample was collected from each donor, and TCR beta sequencing was performed on peripheral blood mononuclear cells. The Qiagen DNeasy Blood Extraction Kit was used to extract genomic DNA from the blood cell samples. Comments on this clone: Its antigen is currently not known. Base qualities were left out, and no much larger clone turns up one base away.

This receptor was obtained from a male donor in good health and CMV-seronegative. The sample comprised PBMCs. The V gene is TRBV6-1 and the J gene is TRBJ2-6, with 7 central nucleotides matching TRBD1. The DNA reads TGTGCCAGCCTCCAGGGGGACTCTGGGGCCAACGTCCTGACTTTC. Translated, it reads CASLQGDSGANVLTF.